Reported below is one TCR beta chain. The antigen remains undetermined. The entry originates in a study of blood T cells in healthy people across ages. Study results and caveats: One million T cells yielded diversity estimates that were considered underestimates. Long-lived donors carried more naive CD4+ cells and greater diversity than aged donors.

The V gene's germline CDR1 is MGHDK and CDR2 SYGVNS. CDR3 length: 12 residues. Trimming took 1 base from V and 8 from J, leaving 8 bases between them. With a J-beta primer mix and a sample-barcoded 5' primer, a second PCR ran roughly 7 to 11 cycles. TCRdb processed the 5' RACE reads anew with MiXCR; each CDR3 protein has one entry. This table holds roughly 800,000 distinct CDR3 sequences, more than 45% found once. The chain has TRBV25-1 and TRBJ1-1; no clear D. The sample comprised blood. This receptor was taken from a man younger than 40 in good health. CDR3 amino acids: CASSESSFEAFF. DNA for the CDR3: TGTGCCAGCAGTGAATCCAGTTTCGAAGCTTTCTTT.